The sequence of this T cell receptor (beta chain) was determined in a study of shared T cell receptors in the human thymus. This clone was found once. The V gene end was trimmed by 6 bases and the J gene end by 1 base; junction bases not matched to a gene: 2. The CDR3 is 13 amino acids. Germline CDR1 reads SEHNR; CDR2 reads FQNEAQ (reference sequence). Profiling relied on immunoSEQ multiplex PCR, and the TCRdb table lists in-frame clones only, not all of them. This table has under 700,000 clones, 75% to 80% appearing once. Separately, the same data were catalogued under a study of human thymus T cells. That study adds: Thymus pieces cut out during corrective heart surgery were the tissue that was used. V and J gene usage appeared biased in thymic and blood repertoires.

The sequencing sample was made of thymocytes. This chain uses TRBV7-9 with TRBJ1-2; 7 nucleotides agree with TRBD1. The clonotype comes from a boy younger than two with a congenital heart defect. This CDR3 reads CASRTGNNYGYTF. The CDR3, as DNA: TGTGCCAGCAGGACAGGGAATAACTATGGCTACACCTTC.